This TCR beta chain was recorded in a study of blood T cells in healthy people across ages. Using a J-beta primer mix together with a sample-barcoded 5' primer, a second PCR was run for roughly 6 to 11 cycles. TCRdb re-called the 5' RACE reads through MiXCR, storing one row per CDR3 protein. Of roughly 1,500,000 distinct CDR3 sequences in the sample, about 35% are singletons; the top ten hold about 11%. In germline, CDR1 is GTSNPN, CDR2 SVGIG (reference sequence). This CDR3 is 14 amino acids long. The germline V and J ends were trimmed by 4 bases and 5 bases, with 17 bases remaining between them. Isolated PBMCs totaled at least 7 million in each sample.

This clonotype was obtained from a woman in her twenties or thirties in good health. The J gene is TRBJ2-5, the V gene TRBV30, with D possibly TRBD1 on 7 matching bases. The sequencing input was blood. CDR3 loop: CAWNLAGGKETQYF. CDR3 sequence (DNA): TGTGCCTGGAATTTGGCAGGGGGGAAGGAGACCCAGTACTTC.